This entry lists 21 T cell receptor beta chains sequenced from one sample in a study of CD8+ T cells in alopecia areata. Treatment noted: oral pan-JAK inhibitor, 5-10 mg twice daily. As the sequencing template, cDNA was produced by extracting RNA and reverse transcribing it. Profiled with immunoSEQ multiplex PCR; TCRdb holds only in-frame clones, not every one. This table has about 180,000 clones, about 61% appearing once. This specimen consisted of CD4+ T cells sorted from blood, obtained at approximately week 61, from a patient treated with tofacitinib. The receptors derive from a human donor with alopecia areata.

This rearrangement joins TRBV29-1 to TRBJ1-1; 7 nucleotides match TRBD1. The germline V gene has CDR1 SQVTM and CDR2 ANQGSEA. The CDR3 extends over 15 amino acids. V shed 5 bases and J 1 base; nucleotides not matched to a gene: 10. The CDR3, as DNA: TGCAGCGTTACGGGCAGGGGGGGTTGGAACACTGAAGCTTTCTTT. Protein: CSVTGRGGWNTEAFF.

This clone has more than one count but fewer than ten. This chain joins TRBV9 and TRBJ2-4; D gene ambiguous. This CDR3 has 15 residues. V lost 0 bases and J lost 2, with 9 bases in between. Germline V gene sequence: CDR1 SGDLS, CDR2 YYNGEE. CDR3 region: CASSVDPGSKNIQYF. CDR3 nucleotides: TGTGCCAGCAGCGTAGACCCAGGATCCAAAAACATTCAGTACTTC. Based on the CDR3 plus reference TRBV9 and TRBJ2-4, the full variable domain is DSGVTQTPKHLITATGQRVTLRCSPRSGDLSVYWYQQSLDQGLQFLIQYYNGEERAKGNILERFSAQQFPDLHSELNLSSLELGDSALYFCASSVDPGSKNIQYFGAGTRLSVL.

The genes are TRBV10-3 and TRBJ2-3; 7 nucleotides match TRBD1. This CDR3 has 13 residues. CDR1 is ENHRY, CDR2 SYGVKD, per germline. V gave up 6 bases and J gave up 3 bases; unmatched junction bases: 3. CDR3 region: CAISGQATDTQYF. Here the CDR3 DNA reads TGTGCCATCAGCGGACAGGCAACAGATACGCAGTATTTT.

The chain joins TRBV6-1 to TRBJ1-6; D perhaps matches TRBD1 (5 bases). The germline V and J ends were trimmed by 1 base and 9 bases, with 13 bases remaining between them. The CDR3 runs 15 residues. Germline CDR1 is MNHNS and CDR2 is SASEGT. The CDR3 region is CASSEVWQGSSPLHF. CDR3 sequence (DNA): TGTGCCAGCAGTGAAGTTTGGCAGGGTAGTTCACCCCTCCACTTT.

This clone was counted only a few times. The chain combines TRBV15 with TRBJ2-3; no definite D call. This CDR3 region has 15 residues. Trimming shortened V by 7 bases and J by 1 base, and 15 bases separated the two germline ends. Germline V gene sequence: CDR1 LNHNV, CDR2 YYDKDF (reference sequence). In DNA form, the CDR3 reads TGTGCCACCAACGAAGGGTCTGGGCGCACAGATACGCAGTATTTT. Residues: CATNEGSGRTDTQYF.

The chain joins TRBV30 to TRBJ1-2, with TRBD1 as a possible D gene (6 bases). The length of the CDR3 is 13 residues. The V end was cut by 2 bases, the J end by 4 bases, with 11 bases between. Germline values: CDR1 GTSNPN, CDR2 SVGIG (reference sequence). CDR3 nucleotide sequence: TGTGCCTGGAGTCTAGGGGGGGCCTATGGCTACACCTTC. Translation: CAWSLGGAYGYTF.

The chain recombines TRBV6-1 with TRBJ1-2; D is ambiguous. Germline assignment: CDR1 MNHNS and CDR2 SASEGT. CDR3 length: 13 amino acids. V lost 3 bases to trimming and J lost 8 bases, with 13 bases between them. The CDR3: CASSESSTRGYTF. As DNA, the CDR3 is TGTGCCAGCAGTGAGAGTTCAACGCGGGGCTACACCTTC.

This clone came up a few times. This chain uses TRBV6-1 with TRBJ2-1, with D perhaps assigned TRBD1 or TRBD2 (5 bases each). The CDR3 is made up of 14 amino acids. Germline CDR1 is MNHNS and CDR2 is SASEGT. V lost 2 bases and J 4 bases, leaving 9 bases between the germline ends. Here the CDR3 DNA reads TGTGCCAGCAGTGAATCGGGACCTTACAATGAGCAGTTCTTC. Encoded protein: CASSESGPYNEQFF.

The chain carries TRBV18 and TRBJ2-5; possibly TRBD1 for D (6 bases). The germline V gene encodes CDR1 KGHSH and CDR2 LQKENI. CDR3 length: 13 residues. V was pared by 2 bases and J by 2 bases, with 6 bases between. In DNA, the CDR3 is TGTGCCAGCTCACCAGGGACACAAGAGACCCAGTACTTC. It specifies CASSPGTQETQYF.

The CDR3 here is CAISESNLAGVNEQFF. In nucleotides, the CDR3 is TGTGCCATCAGTGAGTCGAATCTAGCGGGGGTAAATGAGCAGTTCTTC. The gene calls are TRBV10-3 and TRBJ2-1; 10 bases fit TRBD2. This CDR3 comprises 16 residues. Germline V CDR1 and CDR2: ENHRY, SYGVKD. The ends lost 0 bases at V and 7 bases at J; junction bases unmatched: 6.

This chain joins TRBV7-2 and TRBJ2-7; D possibly corresponds to TRBD2 (6 bases). The germline V gene has CDR1 SGHTA and CDR2 FQGNSA. This CDR3 spans 14 amino acids. V was clipped by 1 base and J by 2 bases, with 9 bases between them. The CDR3 DNA sequence: TGTGCCAGCAGCTTAGGGCTAGCGACCTACGAGCAGTACTTC. Translating gives CASSLGLATYEQYF.

This clone was found a few times. The chain combines TRBV4-2 with TRBJ2-5; 7 positions agree with TRBD2. The CDR3 is made up of 17 amino acids. From germline, CDR1 is LGHNA and CDR2 YNFKEQ. Germline trimming cut 1 base from V and 0 bases from J; bases unmatched to any gene: 8. CDR3 protein: CASSQVQASGYQETQYF. The CDR3 coding sequence is TGTGCCAGCAGCCAAGTCCAGGCTAGCGGCTACCAAGAGACCCAGTACTTC.

The chain combines TRBV30 with TRBJ2-5; a possible D gene is TRBD2 (6 bases). CDR1 and CDR2 (germline): GTSNPN, SVGIG (reference sequence). The CDR3 is 13 residues long. The V end lost 4 bases, the J end lost 4 bases, and 13 bases lay between the germline ends. The CDR3 spells CAWTRGVGETQYF. The CDR3 DNA sequence: TGTGCCTGGACGCGGGGAGTTGGAGAGACCCAGTACTTC.

The V and J genes are TRBV25-1 and TRBJ2-2; 9 bases line up with TRBD2. Trimming at V came to 5 bases and at J to 7 bases, leaving 8 bases not matched to a gene. This CDR3 is built from 15 residues. In germline, CDR1 is MGHDK, CDR2 SYGVNS. DNA for the CDR3: TGTGCCAGCAGTCATGCGGGGGGGCTTCACGGGGAGCTGTTTTTT. Translated: CASSHAGGLHGELFF. The whole variable domain, remainder taken from reference TRBV25-1 and TRBJ2-2, is EADIYQTPRYLVIGTGKKITLECSQTMGHDKMYWYQQDPGMELHLIHYSYGVNSTEKGDLSSESTVSRIRTEHFPLTLESARPSHTSQYLCASSHAGGLHGELFFGEGSRLTVL.

The DNA of the CDR3 is TGCAGTGCTAGACGTCCAGATACGCAGTATTTT. Translating it yields CSARRPDTQYF. The gene calls are TRBV20-1 and TRBJ2-3; D unresolved. Germline CDR1 reads DFQATT; CDR2 reads SNEGSKA (reference sequence). Between the trimmed V and J ends, which lost 2 bases and 4 bases, there was a span of 4 bases. The CDR3 covers 11 residues.

Here the CDR3 reads CASSPAYNEQFF. The CDR3 DNA follows: TGTGCCAGCAGTCCCGCCTACAATGAGCAGTTCTTC. The chain links TRBV7-6 to TRBJ2-1; D ambiguous. CDR1 and CDR2 (germline): SGHVS, FNYEAQ. The CDR3 consists of 12 residues. V dropped 6 bases and J dropped 2 bases, with 5 bases sitting between them.

Only a few counts were recorded for this clone. The chain links TRBV6-5 to TRBJ1-5; D may be TRBD1 (6 bases). The V end was cut by 5 bases, the J end by 7 bases, with 12 bases between. Germline V lookup: CDR1 MNHEY, CDR2 SVGAGI. The CDR3 runs 13 residues. The CDR3 here is CASSTRGGQPQHF. DNA of the CDR3: TGTGCCAGCAGTACTCGGGGGGGCCAGCCCCAGCATTTT.

The rearrangement uses TRBV5-1 and TRBJ1-1, with D unresolved. CDR1 and CDR2 (germline): SGHRS, YFSETQ. With 4 bases removed from V and 1 base from J, the gap between germline ends came to 5 bases. CDR3 size: 12 residues. Here the CDR3 DNA reads TGCGCCAGCAGCGCAGCGAACACTGAAGCTTTCTTT. This sequence encodes CASSAANTEAFF. Complete variable domain (other parts from reference TRBV5-1 and TRBJ1-1): KAGVTQTPRYLIKTRGQQVTLSCSPISGHRSVSWYQQTPGQGLQFLFEYFSETQRNKGNFPGRFSGRQFSNSRSEMNVSTLELGDSALYLCASSAANTEAFFGQGTRLTVV.

The chain employs TRBV6-5 and TRBJ1-6; possible D gene TRBD1, 6 bases. This CDR3 comprises 15 residues. V was pared by 8 bases and J by 7 bases, with 18 bases between. Germline-derived CDR1 and CDR2 are MNHEY and SVGAGI. The CDR3 sequence: CASRSGGAGNSPLHF. The CDR3 DNA is TGTGCCAGCCGATCCGGGGGGGCCGGGAATTCACCCCTCCACTTT.

The CDR3 spells CASSTFGQETQYF. CDR3 bases: TGTGCCAGCAGCACCTTCGGGCAAGAGACCCAGTACTTC. The chain couples TRBV7-9 to TRBJ2-5; no clear D. This CDR3 has 13 residues. Germline values: CDR1 SEHNR, CDR2 FQNEAQ (reference sequence). The V gene lost 5 bases and the J gene lost 2 bases, with 9 bases spanning the gap.

V usage is TRBV7-9 and J usage is TRBJ1-2, with D hard to call. The ends were cut back, 7 bases at V and 2 bases at J, with 14 bases in the middle. The CDR3 runs 14 residues. Germline CDR1 reads SEHNR; CDR2 reads FQNEAQ (reference sequence). CDR3 protein: CASTLDGTNYGYTF. In DNA, the CDR3 is TGTGCCAGCACCCTGGACGGCACGAACTATGGCTACACCTTC.